The T cell receptor (beta chain) described here comes from a study of blood T cell repertoires in COVID-19. Participants were aged about 18 to 90 years, lived in roughly 25 US areas, and enrolled virtually. The germline V and J ends were trimmed by 3 bases and 6 bases, with 23 bases remaining between them. CDR3 length equals 17 residues. Germline values: CDR1 SGHVS, CDR2 FQNEAQ. In the study's own analysis: Amplification of reference gene primers was used by the study to estimate nucleated cell counts. Clones were read by immunoSEQ multiplex PCR, and TCRdb kept only the in-frame ones, dropping some. V, J and clone size are those of that table, while D and trimming were read from the DNA. The sample contains 350,000 to 450,000 clones, over 75% of which appear only once.

The TCR originated in a middle-aged man in a cohort exposed to, infected with or recovered from COVID-19 (not recorded which). Specimen: PBMCs or T cells enriched from blood (not recorded which). This chain uses TRBV7-8 with TRBJ1-1, with D unclear. This CDR3 reads CASSFVGWSGRRSEAFF. The CDR3 DNA reads as TGTGCCAGCAGCTTCGTTGGTTGGTCGGGGAGGAGGTCTGAAGCTTTCTTT.